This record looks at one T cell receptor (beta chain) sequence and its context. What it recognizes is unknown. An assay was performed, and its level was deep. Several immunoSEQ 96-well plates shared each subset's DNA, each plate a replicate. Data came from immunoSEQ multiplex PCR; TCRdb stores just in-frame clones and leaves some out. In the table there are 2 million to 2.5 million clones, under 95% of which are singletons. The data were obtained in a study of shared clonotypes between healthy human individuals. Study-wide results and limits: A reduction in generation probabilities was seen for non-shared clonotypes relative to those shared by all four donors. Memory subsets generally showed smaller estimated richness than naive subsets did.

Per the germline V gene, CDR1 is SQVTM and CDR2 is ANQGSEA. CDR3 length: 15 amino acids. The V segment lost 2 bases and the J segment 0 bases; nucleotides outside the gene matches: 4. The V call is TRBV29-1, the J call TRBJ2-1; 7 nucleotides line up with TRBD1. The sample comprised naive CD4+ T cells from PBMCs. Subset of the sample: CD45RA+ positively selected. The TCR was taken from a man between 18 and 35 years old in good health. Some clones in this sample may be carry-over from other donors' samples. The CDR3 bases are TGCAGCGTTGAAATCCAGGGGGACTCCTACAATGAGCAGTTCTTC. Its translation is CSVEIQGDSYNEQFF.